The TCR beta chain described here comes from a study of early T cells in non-severe SARS-CoV-2 infection. The germline V gene encodes CDR1 SGHRS and CDR2 YFSETQ. The V segment lost 4 bases and the J segment 6 bases; nucleotides outside the gene matches: 13. The CDR3 spans 16 residues. cDNA molecules, individually, were tagged with unique molecular identifiers. One entry per CDR3 protein results from TCRdb running MiXCR on the 5' RACE reads. The repertoire holds 87,000 or so distinct CDR3 sequences, approximately 13% seen once, with 6.5% in the top ten. The sequence was collected from an adult who was a healthcare worker with PCR-confirmed SARS-CoV-2 infection or an uninfected control (not recorded which). The chain is built from TRBV5-1 and TRBJ2-1, with 7 positions matching TRBD2. Material for sequencing was whole blood. The CDR3 bases are TGCGCCAGCAGCCCCTTTACTAGCGCGGCTAGCAATGAGCAGTTCTTC. Translating it yields CASSPFTSAASNEQFF. Based on the CDR3 plus reference TRBV5-1 and TRBJ2-1, the full variable domain is KAGVTQTPRYLIKTRGQQVTLSCSPISGHRSVSWYQQTPGQGLQFLFEYFSETQRNKGNFPGRFSGRQFSNSRSEMNVSTLELGDSALYLCASSPFTSAASNEQFFGPGTRLTVL.